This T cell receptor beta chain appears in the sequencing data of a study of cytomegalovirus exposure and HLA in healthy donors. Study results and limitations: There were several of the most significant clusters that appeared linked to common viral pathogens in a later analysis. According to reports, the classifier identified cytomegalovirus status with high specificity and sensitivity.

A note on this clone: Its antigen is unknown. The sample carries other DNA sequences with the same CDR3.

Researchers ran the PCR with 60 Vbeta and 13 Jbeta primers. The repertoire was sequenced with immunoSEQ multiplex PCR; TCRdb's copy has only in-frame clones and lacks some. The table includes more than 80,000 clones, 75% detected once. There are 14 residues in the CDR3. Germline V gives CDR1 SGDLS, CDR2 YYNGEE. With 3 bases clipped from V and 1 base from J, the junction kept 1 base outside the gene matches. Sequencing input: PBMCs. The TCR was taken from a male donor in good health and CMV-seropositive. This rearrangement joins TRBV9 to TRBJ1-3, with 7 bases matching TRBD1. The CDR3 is CASSDRGSGNTIYF. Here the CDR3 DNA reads TGTGCCAGCAGCGACAGGGGTTCTGGAAACACCATATATTTT. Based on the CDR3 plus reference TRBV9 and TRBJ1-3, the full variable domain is DSGVTQTPKHLITATGQRVTLRCSPRSGDLSVYWYQQSLDQGLQFLIQYYNGEERAKGNILERFSAQQFPDLHSELNLSSLELGDSALYFCASSDRGSGNTIYFGEGSWLTVV.